A single sample gave rise to the 14 T cell receptor beta chains below, sequenced in a study of OX40 agonist ivuxolimab in advanced cancers. Clones were read by immunoSEQ multiplex PCR, and TCRdb kept only the in-frame ones, dropping some. The table records about 77,000 clones, around nine tenths of them present only once. The sequencing here drew on CD4+ or CD8+ T cells sorted from blood, taken in a trial of the OX40 agonist ivuxolimab. The receptors shown here come from an adult with an advanced solid tumor such as melanoma, head and neck, liver or kidney cancer.

The chain uses TRBV28 and TRBJ1-5; D is uncertain. The CDR3 loop spans 15 amino acids. V gave up 7 bases and J gave up 5 bases, with 18 bases separating them. Germline loops: CDR1 MDHEN, CDR2 SYDVKM. This CDR3 reads CASKVRTRAYQPQHF. Here the CDR3 DNA reads TGTGCCAGCAAAGTGAGAACGCGGGCTTATCAGCCCCAGCATTTT. Looking up the rest from reference TRBV28 and TRBJ1-5 gives the full variable domain: DVKVTQSSRYLVKRTGEKVFLECVQDMDHENMFWYRQDPGLGLRLIYFSYDVKMKEKGDIPEGYSVSREKKERFSLILESASTNQTSMYLCASKVRTRAYQPQHFGDGTRLSIL.

The rearrangement uses TRBV11-2 and TRBJ2-3; D uncertain. The CDR3 contains 10 residues. V was shortened by 5 bases and J by 3 bases, with 0 bases between the two germline ends. Germline-derived CDR1 and CDR2 are SGHAT and FQNNGV. The CDR3 bases are TGTGCCAGCAGCACAGATACGCAGTATTTT. It yields the protein CASSTDTQYF.

This clone was seen a handful of times. The chain couples TRBV20-1 to TRBJ2-7; perhaps TRBD2 as D (5 bases). This CDR3 is built from 11 residues. The ends were cut back, 5 bases at V and 2 bases at J, with 7 bases in the middle. CDR1 and CDR2 (germline): DFQATT, SNEGSKA (reference sequence). This CDR3 is CSAPTTYEQYF. In DNA form, the CDR3 reads TGCAGTGCTCCGACTACCTACGAGCAGTACTTC.

The CDR3, as DNA: TGCGCCAGCAGCCAGGGGCGGGAGGGACGAAACATTCAGTACTTC. Its translation: CASSQGREGRNIQYF. V usage is TRBV4-1 and J usage is TRBJ2-4, with TRBD2 matching over 9 bases. Trimming took 3 bases from V and 6 from J; bases not matched to a gene: 6. The CDR3 runs to 15 residues. Germline values: CDR1 MGHRA, CDR2 YSYEKL.

This chain connects TRBV28 to TRBJ2-6, with D unclear. Germline V gene data show CDR1 as MDHEN and CDR2 as SYDVKM. The germline V and J ends were trimmed by 6 bases and 2 bases, with 8 bases remaining between them. This CDR3 has 14 amino acids. The CDR3 DNA is TGTGCCAGCAGCGGGTTCCCTGGGGCCAACGTCCTGACTTTC. It codes for CASSGFPGANVLTF.

This clone has just one count. The chain carries TRBV7-8 and TRBJ1-2; TRBD1 aligns across 7 bases. The CDR3 is 13 amino acids. After removal of 0 bases from V and 6 bases from J, the junction contained 1 base not matched to a gene. Germline V gene sequence: CDR1 SGHVS, CDR2 FQNEAQ. The CDR3, as DNA: TGTGCCAGCAGCTTAGCAGGGGGCAATGGCTACACCTTC. As protein: CASSLAGGNGYTF.

V and J are TRBV28 and TRBJ2-1, with D perhaps TRBD1 or TRBD2 (5 bases each). The V end lost 5 bases, the J end lost 10 bases, and 15 bases lay between the germline ends. Germline V gene sequence: CDR1 MDHEN, CDR2 SYDVKM. The CDR3 extends over 13 amino acids. The CDR3 loop reads CASSPGPGREQFF. The CDR3 coding sequence is TGTGCCAGCAGTCCCGGGCCGGGACGCGAGCAGTTCTTC. Full variable domain (rest looked up from reference TRBV28 and TRBJ2-1): DVKVTQSSRYLVKRTGEKVFLECVQDMDHENMFWYRQDPGLGLRLIYFSYDVKMKEKGDIPEGYSVSREKKERFSLILESASTNQTSMYLCASSPGPGREQFFGPGTRLTVL.

V and J are TRBV4-3 and TRBJ1-5, with 7 bases that match TRBD1. The germline gives CDR1 LGHNA, CDR2 YSLEER. Unmatched junction bases numbered 7, after V lost 0 bases and J lost 5 bases. This CDR3 comprises 16 residues. CDR3 DNA: TGCGCCAGCAGCCAAGATAACAGGGGATCCTATCAGCCCCAGCATTTT. It translates to CASSQDNRGSYQPQHF.

This clone has just a few counts. The DNA for the CDR3 is TGTGCCAGCAGTTCCCGACAGGGAGGTCAGCCCCAGCATTTT. Its translation is CASSSRQGGQPQHF. This chain joins TRBV28 and TRBJ1-5; 7 bases agree with TRBD1. Germline CDR1 MDHEN, CDR2 SYDVKM. CDR3 size: 14 residues. The V gene end was trimmed by 4 bases and the J gene end by 6 bases; junction bases not matched to a gene: 6.

V and J are TRBV4-2 and TRBJ1-2; 8 bases agree with TRBD1. V dropped 4 bases and J dropped 8; count of bases not matched to a gene: 9. The CDR3 contains 14 residues. Per germline, CDR1 LGHNA and CDR2 YNFKEQ. In DNA, the CDR3 is TGTGCCAGCAGCCGAACGGACAGGGCGGGAGGCTACACCTTC. Protein: CASSRTDRAGGYTF.

Here the CDR3 reads CASSYPSGNMNTEAFF. The CDR3 DNA reads as TGTGCCAGCAGTTACCCGAGTGGTAACATGAACACTGAAGCTTTCTTT. The chain combines TRBV6-6 with TRBJ1-1; D is uncertain. This CDR3 comprises 16 residues. The germline V and J ends were trimmed by 2 bases and 0 bases, with 13 bases remaining between them. In germline, CDR1 is MNHNY, CDR2 SVGAGI (reference sequence).

The rearrangement joins TRBV19 to TRBJ2-1; 9 nucleotides match TRBD2. Germline loops: CDR1 LNHDA, CDR2 SQIVND (reference sequence). V lost 1 base, J lost 4 bases, and 5 bases stayed unmatched. The CDR3 is 16 residues long. The CDR3 nucleotides are TGTGCCAGTAGTATAGCACTAGCGGGTAGGTACAATGAGCAGTTCTTC. This encodes CASSIALAGRYNEQFF.

The chain recombines TRBV6-6 with TRBJ2-7; 8 positions agree with TRBD2. Trimming took 0 bases from V and 4 from J; bases not matched to a gene: 2. Per the germline V gene, CDR1 is MNHNY and CDR2 is SVGAGI (reference sequence). The length of the CDR3 is 14 residues. CDR3 loop: CASSYSTGGYEQYF. The CDR3 DNA is TGTGCCAGCAGTTACTCAACGGGGGGGTACGAGCAGTACTTC.

The rearrangement uses TRBV7-9 and TRBJ2-3; TRBD2 agrees at 10 bases. This CDR3 region has 18 residues. Unmatched junction bases numbered 11, after V lost 5 bases and J lost 0 bases. Germline CDR1 is SEHNR and CDR2 is FQNEAQ (reference sequence). This CDR3 is CASSPITKTSGSTDTQYF. For the CDR3, the DNA is TGTGCCAGCAGCCCTATCACGAAGACTAGCGGGAGCACAGATACGCAGTATTTT.